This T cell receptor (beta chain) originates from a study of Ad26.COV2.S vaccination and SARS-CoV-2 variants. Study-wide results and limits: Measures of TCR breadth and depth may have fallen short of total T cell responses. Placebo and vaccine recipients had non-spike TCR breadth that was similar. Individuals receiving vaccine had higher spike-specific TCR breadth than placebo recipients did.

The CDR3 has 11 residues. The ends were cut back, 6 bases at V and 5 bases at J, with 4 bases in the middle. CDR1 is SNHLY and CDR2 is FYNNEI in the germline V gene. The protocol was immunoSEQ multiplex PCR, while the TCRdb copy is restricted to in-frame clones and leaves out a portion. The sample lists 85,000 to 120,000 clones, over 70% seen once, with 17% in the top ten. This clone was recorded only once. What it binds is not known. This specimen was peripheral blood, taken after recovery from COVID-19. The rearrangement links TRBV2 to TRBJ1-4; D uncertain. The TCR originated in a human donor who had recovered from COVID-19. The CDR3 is CASRDNEKLFF. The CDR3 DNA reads TGTGCCAGCAGGGACAATGAAAAACTGTTTTTT.